A selection of T cell receptor beta chains follows, all from one sample in a study of T cells in Graves' hyperthyroidism and ophthalmopathy. TCRdb independently ran MiXCR on the multiplex PCR reads; one entry per CDR3 protein. The sample gives under 300,000 distinct CDR3 sequences, about 14% of which show up once; about 8% is in the top ten. What was sequenced was blood. All receptors derive from a woman in her 30s with Graves' hyperthyroidism that later progressed to Graves' ophthalmopathy. The CDR3 runs from the conserved cysteine through the conserved F or W. The order of the fields is J gene, D gene, clone size, V gene, CDR3 protein, CDR3 DNA. D genes are given only for firm matches. The size entry gives once, few or many counts, or a class when the clone is expanded.

>TRBJ2-1|-|once|TRBV11-3
CASSRGGQGPYNEQFF
TGTGCCAGCAGCCGGGGGGGACAGGGACCCTACAATGAGCAGTTCTTC
>TRBJ2-3|TRBD1|few|TRBV14
CASSHLRQGPTDTQYF
TGTGCCAGCAGCCATCTGCGACAGGGGCCCACAGATACGCAGTATTTT
>TRBJ1-6|-|few|TRBV20-1
CSARDQGTGGGNSPLHF
TGCAGTGCTAGAGACCAGGGGACCGGGGGGGGTAATTCACCCCTCCACTTT
>TRBJ2-7|TRBD2|many|TRBV28
CASKPAGTSGYEQYF
TGTGCCAGCAAGCCCGCCGGGACTAGCGGTTACGAGCAGTACTTC
>TRBJ2-2|-|many|TRBV28
CASTGAGTGELFF
TGTGCCAGCACAGGGGCCGGGACCGGGGAGCTGTTTTTT
>TRBJ2-1|TRBD2|many|TRBV28
CASSRTGGGGNNEQFF
TGTGCCAGCAGCCGGACGGGCGGGGGGGGGAACAATGAGCAGTTCTTC
>TRBJ2-7|-|many|TRBV7-2
CASSHEPGLNSYEQYF
TGTGCCAGCAGCCATGAGCCCGGACTGAATTCCTACGAGCAGTACTTC
>TRBJ2-5|-|many|TRBV20-1
CSAREGVGAQETQYF
TGCAGTGCTAGAGAAGGAGTGGGGGCACAAGAGACCCAGTACTTC
>TRBJ2-1|-|many|TRBV7-8
CASSSDALSWSTTDNEQFF
TGTGCCAGCAGCTCAGACGCCCTGAGCTGGTCGACCACGGACAATGAGCAGTTCTTC
>TRBJ2-2|-|once|TRBV19
CASSIQDGMVGELFF
TGTGCCAGTAGTATTCAGGACGGGATGGTCGGGGAGCTGTTTTTT